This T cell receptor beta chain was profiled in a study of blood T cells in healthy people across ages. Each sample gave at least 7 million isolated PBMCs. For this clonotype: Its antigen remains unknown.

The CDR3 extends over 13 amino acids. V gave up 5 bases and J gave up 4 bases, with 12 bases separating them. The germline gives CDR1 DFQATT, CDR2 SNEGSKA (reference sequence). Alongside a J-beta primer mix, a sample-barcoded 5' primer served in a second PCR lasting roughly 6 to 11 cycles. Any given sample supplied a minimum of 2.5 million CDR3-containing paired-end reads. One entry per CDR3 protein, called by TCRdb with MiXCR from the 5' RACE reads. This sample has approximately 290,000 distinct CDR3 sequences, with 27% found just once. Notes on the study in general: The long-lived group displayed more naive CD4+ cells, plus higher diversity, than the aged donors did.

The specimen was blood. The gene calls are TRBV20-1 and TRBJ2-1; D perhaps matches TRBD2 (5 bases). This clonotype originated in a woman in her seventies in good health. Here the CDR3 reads CSAVGPGYNEQFF. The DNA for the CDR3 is TGCAGTGCTGTCGGACCGGGGTACAATGAGCAGTTCTTC.